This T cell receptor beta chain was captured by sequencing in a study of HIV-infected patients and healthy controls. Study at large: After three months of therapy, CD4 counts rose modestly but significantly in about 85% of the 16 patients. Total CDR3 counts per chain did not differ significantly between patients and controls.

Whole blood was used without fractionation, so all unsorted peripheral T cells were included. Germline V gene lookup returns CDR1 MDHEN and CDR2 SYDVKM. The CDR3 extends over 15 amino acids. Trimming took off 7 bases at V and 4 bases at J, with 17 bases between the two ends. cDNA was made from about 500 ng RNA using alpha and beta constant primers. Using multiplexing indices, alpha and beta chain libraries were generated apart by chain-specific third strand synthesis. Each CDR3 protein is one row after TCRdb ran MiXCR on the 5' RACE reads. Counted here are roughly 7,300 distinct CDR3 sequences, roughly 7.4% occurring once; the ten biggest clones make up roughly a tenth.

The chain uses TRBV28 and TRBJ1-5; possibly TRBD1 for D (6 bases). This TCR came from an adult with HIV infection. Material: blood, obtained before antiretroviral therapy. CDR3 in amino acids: CASIPSTGINQPQHF. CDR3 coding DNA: TGTGCCAGCATCCCTAGTACAGGGATTAATCAGCCCCAGCATTTT.